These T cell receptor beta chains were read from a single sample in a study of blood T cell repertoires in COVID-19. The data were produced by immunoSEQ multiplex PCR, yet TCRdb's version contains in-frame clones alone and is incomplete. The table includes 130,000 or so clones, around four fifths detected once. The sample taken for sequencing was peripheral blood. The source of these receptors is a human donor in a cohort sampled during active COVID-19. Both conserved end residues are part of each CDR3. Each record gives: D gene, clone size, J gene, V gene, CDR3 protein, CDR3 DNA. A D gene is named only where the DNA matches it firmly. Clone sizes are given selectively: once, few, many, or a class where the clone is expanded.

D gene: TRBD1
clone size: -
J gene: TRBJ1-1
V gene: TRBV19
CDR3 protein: CASTRTGRGTEAFF
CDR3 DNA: TGTGCCAGTACCCGGACAGGGAGAGGCACTGAAGCTTTCTTT

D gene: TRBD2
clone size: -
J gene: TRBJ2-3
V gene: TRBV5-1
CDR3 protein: CASSRSGGTDTQYF
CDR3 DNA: TGCGCCAGCAGCCGCAGCGGGGGTACAGATACGCAGTATTTT

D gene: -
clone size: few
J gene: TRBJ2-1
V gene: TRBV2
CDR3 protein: CASKLTGMNNEQFF
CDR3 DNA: TGTGCCAGCAAACTCACAGGGATGAACAATGAGCAGTTCTTC

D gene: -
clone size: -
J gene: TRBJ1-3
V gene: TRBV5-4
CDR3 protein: CASSSQVSGNTIYF
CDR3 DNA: TGTGCCAGCAGCTCTCAGGTCTCTGGAAACACCATATATTTT

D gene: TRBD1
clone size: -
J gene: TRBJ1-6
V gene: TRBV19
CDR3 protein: CASSPGTENSPLHF
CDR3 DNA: TGTGCCAGTAGCCCCGGGACAGAGAATTCACCCCTCCACTTT

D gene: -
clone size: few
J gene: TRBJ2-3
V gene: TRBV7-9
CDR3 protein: CASSTAGFTDTQYF
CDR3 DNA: TGTGCCAGCAGCACGGCGGGGTTCACAGATACGCAGTATTTT

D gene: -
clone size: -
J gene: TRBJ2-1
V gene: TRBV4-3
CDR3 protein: CASSQGLGGELYNEQFF
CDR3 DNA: TGCGCCAGCAGCCAAGGATTAGGGGGTGAATTATACAATGAGCAGTTCTTC

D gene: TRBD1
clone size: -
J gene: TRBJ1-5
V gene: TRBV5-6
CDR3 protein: CASSKGQGSQPQHF
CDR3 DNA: TGTGCCAGCAGCAAAGGACAGGGGAGTCAGCCCCAGCATTTT

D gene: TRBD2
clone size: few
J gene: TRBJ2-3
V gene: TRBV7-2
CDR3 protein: CASSLGLAGDSDTQYF
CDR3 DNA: TGTGCCAGCAGCTTGGGACTAGCGGGGGACTCAGATACGCAGTATTTT

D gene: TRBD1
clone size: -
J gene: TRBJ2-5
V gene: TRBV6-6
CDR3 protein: CASSDRGRETQYF
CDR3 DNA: TGTGCCAGCAGCGACAGGGGGCGGGAGACCCAGTACTTC

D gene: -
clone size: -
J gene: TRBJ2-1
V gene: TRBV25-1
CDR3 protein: CASSEWGIDEQFF
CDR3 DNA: TGTGCCAGCAGTGAATGGGGCATCGATGAGCAGTTCTTC

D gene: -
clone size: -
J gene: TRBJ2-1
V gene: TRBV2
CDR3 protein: CASSARGFIAEQFF
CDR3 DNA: TGTGCCAGCAGTGCCAGGGGATTTATAGCTGAGCAGTTCTTC

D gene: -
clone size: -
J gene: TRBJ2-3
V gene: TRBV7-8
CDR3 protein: CASRRDTQTTDTQYF
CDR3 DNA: TGTGCCAGCAGACGGGACACCCAAACGACAGATACGCAGTATTTT

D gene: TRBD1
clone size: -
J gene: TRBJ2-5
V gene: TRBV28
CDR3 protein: CASSSQTGGTPETQYF
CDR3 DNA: TGTGCCAGCAGTTCCCAGACAGGGGGCACCCCAGAGACCCAGTACTTC

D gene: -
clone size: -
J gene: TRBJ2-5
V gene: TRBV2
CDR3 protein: CASSGRLGQQETQYF
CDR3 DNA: TGTGCCAGCAGTGGCAGGTTGGGCCAGCAAGAGACCCAGTACTTC

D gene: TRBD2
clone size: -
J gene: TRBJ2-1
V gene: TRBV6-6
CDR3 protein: CASSYGLAANEQFF
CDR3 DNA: TGTGCCAGCAGTTACGGACTAGCGGCAAATGAGCAGTTCTTC

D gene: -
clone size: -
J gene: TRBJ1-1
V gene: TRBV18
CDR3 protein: CASSRLYEAEAFF
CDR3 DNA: TGTGCCAGCTCACGATTATACGAGGCTGAAGCTTTCTTT

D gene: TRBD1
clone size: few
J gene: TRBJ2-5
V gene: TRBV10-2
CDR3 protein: CATTGGPETQYF
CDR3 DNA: TGCGCCACCACAGGGGGCCCTGAGACCCAGTACTTC

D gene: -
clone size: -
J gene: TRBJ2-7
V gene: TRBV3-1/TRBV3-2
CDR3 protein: CASSQDGAQGDSSYEQYF
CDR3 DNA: TGTGCCAGCAGCCAAGACGGTGCACAGGGAGATTCCTCCTACGAGCAGTACTTC

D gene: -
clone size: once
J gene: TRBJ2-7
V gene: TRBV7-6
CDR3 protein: CASSFLPHDSSYEQYF
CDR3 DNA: TGTGCCAGCAGCTTTCTCCCCCACGACTCCTCCTACGAGCAGTACTTC

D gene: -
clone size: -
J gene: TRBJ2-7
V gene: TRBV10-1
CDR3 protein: CASSGVNSYEQYF
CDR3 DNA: TGCGCCAGCAGTGGTGTCAACTCCTACGAGCAGTACTTC

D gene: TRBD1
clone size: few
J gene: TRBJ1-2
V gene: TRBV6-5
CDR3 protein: CASSLPQGADGYTF
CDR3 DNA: TGTGCCAGCAGCTTACCCCAGGGGGCGGATGGCTACACCTTC

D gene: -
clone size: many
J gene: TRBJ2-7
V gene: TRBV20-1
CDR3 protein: CSARQGYEQYF
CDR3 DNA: TGCAGTGCTAGACAGGGCTACGAGCAGTACTTC

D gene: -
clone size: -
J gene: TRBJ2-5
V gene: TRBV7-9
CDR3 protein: CASSEGVLQETQYF
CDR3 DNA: TGTGCCAGCAGCGAAGGGGTCCTCCAAGAGACCCAGTACTTC

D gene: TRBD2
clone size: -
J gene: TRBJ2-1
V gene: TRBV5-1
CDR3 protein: CASSLGTSGGASSYNEQFF
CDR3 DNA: TGCGCCAGCAGCTTGGGGACTAGCGGGGGGGCCAGCTCCTACAATGAGCAGTTCTTC

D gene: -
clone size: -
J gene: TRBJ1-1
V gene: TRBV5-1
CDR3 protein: CASSPGGPGQATEAFF
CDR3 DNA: TGCGCCAGCAGCCCGGGGGGCCCGGGACAAGCCACTGAAGCTTTCTTT

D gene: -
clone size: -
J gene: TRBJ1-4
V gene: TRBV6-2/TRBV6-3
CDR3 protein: CASSGRDTTGLFF
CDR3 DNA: TGTGCCAGCAGTGGCCGGGACACCACGGGACTGTTTTTT

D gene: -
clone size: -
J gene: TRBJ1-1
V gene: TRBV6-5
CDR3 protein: CASSYGQVNTEAFF
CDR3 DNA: TGTGCCAGCAGTTACGGGCAGGTGAACACTGAAGCTTTCTTT

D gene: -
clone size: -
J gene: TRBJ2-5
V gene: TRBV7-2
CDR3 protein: CASSSRLPGDHQETQYF
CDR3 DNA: TGTGCCAGCAGCTCTCGGCTCCCTGGAGACCACCAAGAGACCCAGTACTTC

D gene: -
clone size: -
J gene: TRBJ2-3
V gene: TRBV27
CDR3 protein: CASSPGRAGDTQYF
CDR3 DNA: TGTGCCAGCAGTCCCGGCCGAGCGGGAGATACGCAGTATTTT

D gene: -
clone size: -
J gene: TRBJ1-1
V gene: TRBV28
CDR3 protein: CASSSFRVTAFF
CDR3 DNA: TGTGCCAGCAGTAGCTTTCGGGTCACAGCTTTCTTT

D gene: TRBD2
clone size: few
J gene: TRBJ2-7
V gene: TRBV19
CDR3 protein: CASTQGLGDEQYF
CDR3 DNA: TGTGCCAGTACACAGGGACTAGGAGACGAGCAGTACTTC

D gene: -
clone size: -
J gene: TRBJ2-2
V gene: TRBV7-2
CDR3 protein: CASSRANTGELFF
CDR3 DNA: TGTGCCAGCAGCCGAGCGAACACCGGGGAGCTGTTTTTT

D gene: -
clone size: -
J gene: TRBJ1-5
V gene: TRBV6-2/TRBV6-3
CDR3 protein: CASSYSGGNQPQHF
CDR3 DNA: TGTGCCAGCAGTTACTCAGGGGGCAATCAGCCCCAGCATTTT

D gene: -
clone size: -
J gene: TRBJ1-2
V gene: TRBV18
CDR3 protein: CASSLQKAYGYTF
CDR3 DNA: TGTGCCAGCTCACTACAGAAAGCCTATGGCTACACCTTC

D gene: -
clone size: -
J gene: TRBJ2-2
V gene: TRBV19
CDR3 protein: CASSLNRAGELFF
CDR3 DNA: TGTGCCAGTAGCCTAAACAGGGCCGGGGAGCTGTTTTTT

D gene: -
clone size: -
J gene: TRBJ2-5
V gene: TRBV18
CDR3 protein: CASSPLQGSETQYF
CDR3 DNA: TGTGCCAGCTCACCACTACAGGGAAGTGAGACCCAGTACTTC

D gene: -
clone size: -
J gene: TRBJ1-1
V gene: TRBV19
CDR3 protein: CASSLSQGNTEAFF
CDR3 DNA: TGTGCCAGTAGCCTTTCACAGGGGAACACTGAAGCTTTCTTT

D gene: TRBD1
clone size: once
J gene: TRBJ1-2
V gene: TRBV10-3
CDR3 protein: CAISESNWTGGGYTF
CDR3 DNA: TGTGCCATCAGTGAGTCGAACTGGACAGGGGGTGGCTACACCTTC

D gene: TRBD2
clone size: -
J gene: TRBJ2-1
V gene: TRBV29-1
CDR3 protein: CSARSGTSGGQHYNEQFF
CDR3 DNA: TGCAGCGCCCGCTCGGGGACTAGCGGGGGGCAACACTACAATGAGCAGTTCTTC

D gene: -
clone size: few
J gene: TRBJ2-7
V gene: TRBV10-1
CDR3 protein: CASSEEYRGGEQYF
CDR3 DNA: TGCGCCAGCAGTGAGGAGTACAGGGGAGGCGAGCAGTACTTC

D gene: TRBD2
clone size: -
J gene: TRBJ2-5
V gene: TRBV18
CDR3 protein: CASSPLAGGQETQYF
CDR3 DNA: TGTGCCAGCTCACCCCTAGCGGGGGGGCAGGAGACCCAGTACTTC

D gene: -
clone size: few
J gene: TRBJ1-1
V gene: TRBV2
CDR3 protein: CASSEGRGTEAFF
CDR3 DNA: TGTGCCAGCAGTGAGGGCAGGGGCACTGAAGCTTTCTTT

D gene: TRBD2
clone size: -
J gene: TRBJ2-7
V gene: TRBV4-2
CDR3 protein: CASSRNSLTSGGAYEQYF
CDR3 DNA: TGTGCCAGCAGTCGGAATTCTTTAACTAGCGGGGGGGCCTACGAGCAGTACTTC

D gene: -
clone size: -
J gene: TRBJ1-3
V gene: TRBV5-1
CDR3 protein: CASSSVGVSGNTIYF
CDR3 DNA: TGCGCCAGCAGCTCCGTTGGAGTCTCTGGAAACACCATATATTTT

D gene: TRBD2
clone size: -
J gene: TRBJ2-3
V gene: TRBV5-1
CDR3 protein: CASSWAGGLSTDTQYF
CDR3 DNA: TGCGCCAGCAGCTGGGCGGGGGGCCTAAGCACAGATACGCAGTATTTT

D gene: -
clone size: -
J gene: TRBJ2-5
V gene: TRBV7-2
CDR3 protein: CASSWNPGHTTQYF
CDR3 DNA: TGTGCCAGCAGCTGGAACCCGGGACATACGACCCAGTACTTC

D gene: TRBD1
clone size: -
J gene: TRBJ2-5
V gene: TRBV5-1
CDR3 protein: CASSRGGQQETQYF
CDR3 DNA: TGCGCCAGCAGCCGAGGGGGACAGCAAGAGACCCAGTACTTC

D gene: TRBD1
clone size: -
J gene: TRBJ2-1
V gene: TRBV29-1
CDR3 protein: CSVGRDRAYNEQFF
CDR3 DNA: TGCAGCGTTGGCCGGGACAGGGCCTACAATGAGCAGTTCTTC

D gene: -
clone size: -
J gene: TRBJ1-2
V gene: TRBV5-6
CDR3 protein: CASSLFMLAGYGYTF
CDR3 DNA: TGTGCCAGCAGCTTGTTTATGCTGGCGGGCTATGGCTACACCTTC

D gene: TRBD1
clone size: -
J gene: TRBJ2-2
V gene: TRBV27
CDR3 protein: CASSFSGTVLWAGELFF
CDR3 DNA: TGTGCCAGCAGTTTCTCCGGGACAGTTCTCTGGGCCGGGGAGCTGTTTTTT

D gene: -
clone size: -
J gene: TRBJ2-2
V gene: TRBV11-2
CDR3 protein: CASSLDSQRANTGELFF
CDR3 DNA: TGTGCCAGCAGCTTAGATAGCCAGAGAGCGAACACCGGGGAGCTGTTTTTT

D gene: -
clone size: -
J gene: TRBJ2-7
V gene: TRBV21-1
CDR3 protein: CASSKLPRHVSLPYEQYF
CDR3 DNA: TGTGCCAGCAGCAAACTTCCGAGGCATGTGTCCCTCCCCTACGAGCAGTACTTC

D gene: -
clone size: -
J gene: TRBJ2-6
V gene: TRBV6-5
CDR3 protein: CATGVGANVLTF
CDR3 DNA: TGTGCCACGGGGGTCGGGGCCAACGTCCTGACTTTC

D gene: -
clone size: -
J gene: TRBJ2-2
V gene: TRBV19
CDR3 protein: CASTPRSGENTGELFF
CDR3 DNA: TGTGCCAGTACCCCCAGGAGCGGCGAGAACACCGGGGAGCTGTTTTTT